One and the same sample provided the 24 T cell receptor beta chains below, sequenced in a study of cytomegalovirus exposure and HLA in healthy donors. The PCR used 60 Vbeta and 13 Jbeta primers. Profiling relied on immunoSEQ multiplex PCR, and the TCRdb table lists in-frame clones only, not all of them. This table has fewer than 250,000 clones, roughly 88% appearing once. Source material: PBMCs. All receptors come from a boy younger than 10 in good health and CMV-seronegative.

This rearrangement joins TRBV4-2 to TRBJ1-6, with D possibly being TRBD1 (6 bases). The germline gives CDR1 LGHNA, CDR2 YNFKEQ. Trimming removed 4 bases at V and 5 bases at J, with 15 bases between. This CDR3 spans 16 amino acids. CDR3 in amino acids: CASSPPAGANNSPLHF. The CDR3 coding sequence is TGTGCCAGCAGCCCACCCGCGGGGGCCAATAATTCACCCCTCCACTTT.

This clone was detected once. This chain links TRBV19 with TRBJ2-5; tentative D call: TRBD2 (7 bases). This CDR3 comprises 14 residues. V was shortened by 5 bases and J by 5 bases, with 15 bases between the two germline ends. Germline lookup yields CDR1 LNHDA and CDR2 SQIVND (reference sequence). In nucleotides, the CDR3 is TGTGCCAGTAGTGATTGGGGGGGCCTGGAGACCCAGTACTTC. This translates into CASSDWGGLETQYF.

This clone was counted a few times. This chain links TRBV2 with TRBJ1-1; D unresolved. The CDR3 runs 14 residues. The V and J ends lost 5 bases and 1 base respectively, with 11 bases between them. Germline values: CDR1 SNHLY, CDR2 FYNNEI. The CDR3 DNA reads TGTGCCAGCAGTACTTTGAGAAGGAACACTGAAGCTTTCTTT. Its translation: CASSTLRRNTEAFF.

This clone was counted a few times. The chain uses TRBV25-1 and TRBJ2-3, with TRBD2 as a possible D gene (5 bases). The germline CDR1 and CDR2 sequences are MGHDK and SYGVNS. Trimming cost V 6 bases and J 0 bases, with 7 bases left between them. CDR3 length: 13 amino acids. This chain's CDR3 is CASSRTSTDTQYF. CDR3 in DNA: TGTGCCAGCAGCCGGACTAGCACAGATACGCAGTATTTT.

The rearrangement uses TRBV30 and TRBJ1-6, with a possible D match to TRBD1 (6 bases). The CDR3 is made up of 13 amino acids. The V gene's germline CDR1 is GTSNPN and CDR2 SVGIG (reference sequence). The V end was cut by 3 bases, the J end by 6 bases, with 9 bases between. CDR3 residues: CAWSQGINSPLHF. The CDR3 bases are TGTGCCTGGAGCCAGGGGATTAATTCACCCCTCCACTTT.

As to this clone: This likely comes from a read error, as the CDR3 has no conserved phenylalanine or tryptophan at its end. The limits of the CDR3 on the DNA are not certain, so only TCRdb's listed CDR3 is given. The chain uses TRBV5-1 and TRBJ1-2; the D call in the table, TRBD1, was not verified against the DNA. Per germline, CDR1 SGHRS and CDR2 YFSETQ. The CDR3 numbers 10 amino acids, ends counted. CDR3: CASSQPQPPG.

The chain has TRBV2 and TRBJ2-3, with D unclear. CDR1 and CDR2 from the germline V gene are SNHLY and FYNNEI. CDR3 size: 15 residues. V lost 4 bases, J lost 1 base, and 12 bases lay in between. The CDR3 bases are TGTGCCAGCAGTGGCCGCACATTGGGCACAGATACGCAGTATTTT. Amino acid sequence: CASSGRTLGTDTQYF.

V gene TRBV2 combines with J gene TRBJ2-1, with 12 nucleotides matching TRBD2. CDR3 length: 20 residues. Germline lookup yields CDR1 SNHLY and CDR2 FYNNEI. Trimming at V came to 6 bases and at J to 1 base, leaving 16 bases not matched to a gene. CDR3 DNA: TGTGCCAGCAGGAAAGGGCTAGCGGGGGGGCATTCAAGGTCCTACAATGAGCAGTTCTTC. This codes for CASRKGLAGGHSRSYNEQFF. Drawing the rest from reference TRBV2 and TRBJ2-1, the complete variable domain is EPEVTQTPSHQVTQMGQEVILRCVPISNHLYFYWYRQILGQKVEFLVSFYNNEISEKSEIFDDQFSVERPDGSNFTLKIRSTKLEDSAMYFCASRKGLAGGHSRSYNEQFFGPGTRLTVL.

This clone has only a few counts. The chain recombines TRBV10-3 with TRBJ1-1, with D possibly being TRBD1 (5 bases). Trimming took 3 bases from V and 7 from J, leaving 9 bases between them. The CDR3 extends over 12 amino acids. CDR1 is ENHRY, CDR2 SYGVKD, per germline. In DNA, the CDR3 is TGTGCCATCAGTGAACCGGGGGATGAAGCTTTCTTT. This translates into CAISEPGDEAFF.

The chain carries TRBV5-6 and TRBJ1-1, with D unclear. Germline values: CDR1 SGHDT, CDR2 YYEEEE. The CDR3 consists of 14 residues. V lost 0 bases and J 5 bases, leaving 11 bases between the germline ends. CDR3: CASSLGSPGTEAFF. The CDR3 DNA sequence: TGTGCCAGCAGCTTGGGATCCCCGGGGACTGAAGCTTTCTTT.

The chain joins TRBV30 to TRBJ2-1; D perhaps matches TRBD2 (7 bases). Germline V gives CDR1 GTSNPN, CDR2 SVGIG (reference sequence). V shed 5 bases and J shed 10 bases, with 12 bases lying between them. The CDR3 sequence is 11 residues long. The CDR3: CAWERGGEQFF. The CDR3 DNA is TGTGCCTGGGAGAGGGGGGGGGAGCAGTTCTTC.

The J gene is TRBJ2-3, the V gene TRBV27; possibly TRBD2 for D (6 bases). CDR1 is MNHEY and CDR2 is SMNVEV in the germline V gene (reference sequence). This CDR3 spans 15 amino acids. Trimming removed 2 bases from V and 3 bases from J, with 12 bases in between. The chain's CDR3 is CASSLGLGLTDTQYF. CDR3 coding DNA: TGTGCCAGCAGTTTAGGTTTGGGACTGACAGATACGCAGTATTTT.

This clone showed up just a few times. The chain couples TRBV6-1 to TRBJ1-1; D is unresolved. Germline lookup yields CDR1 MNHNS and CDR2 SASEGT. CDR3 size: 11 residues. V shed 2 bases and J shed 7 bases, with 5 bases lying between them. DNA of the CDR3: TGTGCCAGCAGTGAAAAGAGTGAAGCTTTCTTT. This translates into CASSEKSEAFF.

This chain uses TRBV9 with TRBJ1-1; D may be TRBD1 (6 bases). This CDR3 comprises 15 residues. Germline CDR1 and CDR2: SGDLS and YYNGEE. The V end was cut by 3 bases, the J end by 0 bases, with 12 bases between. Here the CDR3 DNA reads TGTGCCAGCAGCGGCGGACAGACGATGAACACTGAAGCTTTCTTT. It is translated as CASSGGQTMNTEAFF.

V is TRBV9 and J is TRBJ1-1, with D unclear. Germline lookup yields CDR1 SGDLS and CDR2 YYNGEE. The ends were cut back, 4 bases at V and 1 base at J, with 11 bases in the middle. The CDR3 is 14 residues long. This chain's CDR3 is CASSLLLGNTEAFF. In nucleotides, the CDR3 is TGTGCCAGCAGCCTTCTTCTCGGGAACACTGAAGCTTTCTTT. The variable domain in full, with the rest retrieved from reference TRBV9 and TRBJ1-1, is DSGVTQTPKHLITATGQRVTLRCSPRSGDLSVYWYQQSLDQGLQFLIQYYNGEERAKGNILERFSAQQFPDLHSELNLSSLELGDSALYFCASSLLLGNTEAFFGQGTRLTVV.

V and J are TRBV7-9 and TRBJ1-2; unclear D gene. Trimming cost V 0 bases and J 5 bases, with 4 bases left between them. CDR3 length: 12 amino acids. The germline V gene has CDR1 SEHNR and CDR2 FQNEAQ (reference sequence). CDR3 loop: CASSLAVYGYTF. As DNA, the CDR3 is TGTGCCAGCAGCTTAGCCGTATATGGCTACACCTTC.

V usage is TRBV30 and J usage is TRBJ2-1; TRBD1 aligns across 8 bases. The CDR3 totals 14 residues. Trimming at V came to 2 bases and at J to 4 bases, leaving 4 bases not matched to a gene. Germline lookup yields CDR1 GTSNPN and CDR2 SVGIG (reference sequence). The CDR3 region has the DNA TGTGCCTGGAGTCAGGACAGGGCGTACAATGAGCAGTTCTTC. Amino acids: CAWSQDRAYNEQFF.

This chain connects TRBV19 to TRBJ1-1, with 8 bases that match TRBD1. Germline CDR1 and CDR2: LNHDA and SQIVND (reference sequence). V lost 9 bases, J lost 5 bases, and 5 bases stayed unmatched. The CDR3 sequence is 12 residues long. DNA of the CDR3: TGTGCCAGCTCGACAGGGGATACTGAAGCTTTCTTT. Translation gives CASSTGDTEAFF.

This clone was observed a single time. CDR3 loop: CASSAQSSRGSPYF. CDR3 DNA: TGTGCCAGTAGTGCCCAGAGCAGTCGGGGGTCTCCGTATTTT. The rearrangement uses TRBV19 and TRBJ2-3, with D perhaps TRBD2 (6 bases). The CDR3 length is 14 residues. CDR1 is LNHDA, CDR2 SQIVND, per germline (reference sequence). V lost 5 bases and J 14 bases, leaving 23 bases between the germline ends.

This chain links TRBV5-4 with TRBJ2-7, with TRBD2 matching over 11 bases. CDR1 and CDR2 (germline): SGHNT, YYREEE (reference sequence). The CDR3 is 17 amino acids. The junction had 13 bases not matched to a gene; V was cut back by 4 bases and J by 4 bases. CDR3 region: CASSTGTSGGPAYEQYF. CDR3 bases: TGTGCCAGCAGCACCGGGACTAGCGGAGGACCCGCTTACGAGCAGTACTTC.

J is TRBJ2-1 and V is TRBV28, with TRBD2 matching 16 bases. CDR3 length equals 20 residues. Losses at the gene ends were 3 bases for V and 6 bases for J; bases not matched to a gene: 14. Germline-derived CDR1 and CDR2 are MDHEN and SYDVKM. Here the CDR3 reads CASSLGLAGGPGAVGNEQFF. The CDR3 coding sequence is TGTGCCAGCAGTTTGGGACTAGCGGGAGGGCCCGGGGCCGTAGGCAATGAGCAGTTCTTC.

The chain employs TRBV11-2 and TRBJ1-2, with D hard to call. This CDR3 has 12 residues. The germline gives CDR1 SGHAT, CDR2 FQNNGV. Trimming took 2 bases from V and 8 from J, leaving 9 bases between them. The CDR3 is CASSLRAVGYTF. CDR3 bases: TGTGCCAGCAGCTTACGTGCGGTGGGCTACACCTTC.

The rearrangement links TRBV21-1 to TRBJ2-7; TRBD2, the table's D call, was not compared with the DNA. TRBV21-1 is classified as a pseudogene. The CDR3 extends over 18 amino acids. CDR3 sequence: CASSKVLKEDWSSYEQYF. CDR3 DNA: TGTGCCAGCAGCAAAGTTCTGAAAGAGGACTGGAGCTCCTACGAGCAGTACTTC.

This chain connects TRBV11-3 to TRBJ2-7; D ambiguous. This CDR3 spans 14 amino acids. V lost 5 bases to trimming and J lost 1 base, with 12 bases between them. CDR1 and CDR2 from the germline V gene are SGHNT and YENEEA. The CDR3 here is CASSLIEESYEQYF. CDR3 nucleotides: TGTGCCAGCAGCCTCATTGAGGAATCCTACGAGCAGTACTTC. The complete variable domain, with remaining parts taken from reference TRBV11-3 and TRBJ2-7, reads EAGVVQSPRYKIIEKKQPVAFWCNPISGHNTLYWYLQNLGQGPELLIRYENEEAVDDSQLPKDRFSAERLKGVDSTLKIQPAELGDSAVYLCASSLIEESYEQYFGPGTRLTVT.